This TCR beta chain is drawn from a study of blood T cell repertoires in COVID-19. Whole-study context: The samples span acute and convalescent COVID-19 from the United States, Italy and Spain.

In the authors' methods: Reference gene primer amplification gave estimated nucleated cell counts. Measured with immunoSEQ multiplex PCR; TCRdb has only the in-frame clones, and not every one. The V and J calls and the clone size are those of that table, but D and trimming were determined from the DNA. The sample holds tens of thousands of clones, 86% seen once. In germline, CDR1 is SGHTA, CDR2 FQGTGA. The CDR3 spans 17 residues. Trimming took 1 base from V and 0 from J, leaving 10 bases between them. The rearrangement uses TRBV7-3 and TRBJ2-6; TRBD1 is a possible D gene (5 bases). This TCR was sampled from a woman over 75 in a cohort sampled during active or convalescent COVID-19. Sequencing input: peripheral blood. CDR3 DNA sequence: TGTGCCAGCAGCTTAATAAGGGGCGCCTCTGGGGCCAACGTCCTGACTTTC. The encoded protein is CASSLIRGASGANVLTF.